This T cell receptor (beta chain) came from a study of blood T cell repertoires in COVID-19. Study-level information: Whether acute or convalescent, the COVID-19 samples came from the United States, Italy and Spain.

The CDR3 runs 14 residues. Germline values: CDR1 LGHDT, CDR2 YNNKEL (reference sequence). The V segment lost 4 bases and the J segment 6 bases; nucleotides outside the gene matches: 3. Authors' analysis steps: Amplification of reference gene primers provided the estimated nucleated cell counts. Clones were read by immunoSEQ multiplex PCR, and TCRdb kept only the in-frame ones, dropping some. D and trimming come from the DNA, and the V and J calls and clone size come from that table. Seen here are around 210,000 clones, 85% to 90% observed once, and the top ten hold 1.5%. The receptor comes from a man aged 18 to 30 with active or convalescent COVID-19. The V and J genes are TRBV3-1 (or the pseudogene TRBV3-2) and TRBJ2-7; 13 positions match TRBD2. Material for sequencing was peripheral blood. CDR3 amino acids: CASSPRTSGSEQYF. CDR3 in DNA: TGTGCCAGCAGCCCTCGGACTAGCGGGAGCGAGCAGTACTTC.